Listed below are T cell receptor beta chains from one sample, sequenced in a study of multiple sclerosis patients with progressive multifocal leukoencephalopathy. The method was immunoSEQ multiplex PCR; TCRdb's version includes in-frame clones alone and lacks a portion of them. The data show roughly 32,000 clones, with roughly 87% seen just once and under 4% held by the top ten. The specimen comprised PBMCs, sampled from a patient treated with natalizumab. The source is a human donor with progressive multifocal leukoencephalopathy. The CDR3 runs from the conserved cysteine through the conserved F or W. Each record gives: D gene, clone size, J gene, V gene, CDR3 protein, CDR3 DNA. The D gene is left open where the match is weak. Not all rows give a size; the values are once, few, many and, for expanded clones, a class.

>TRBD1|.|TRBJ1-1|TRBV19
CASGTGVVNTEAFF
TGTGCCAGCGGGACAGGGGTCGTGAACACTGAAGCTTTCTTT
>TRBD1|.|TRBJ2-1|TRBV5-1
CASSAGQGVYEQFF
TGCGCCAGCAGCGCGGGACAGGGTGTCTATGAGCAGTTCTTC
>TRBD2|.|TRBJ2-1|TRBV15
CATSRARAGAHNEQFF
TGTGCCACCAGCAGAGCCAGGGCGGGAGCCCACAATGAGCAGTTCTTC
>.|once|TRBJ1-1|TRBV29-1
CSVEGLHMNTEAFF
TGCAGCGTTGAAGGTCTACACATGAACACTGAAGCTTTCTTT
>TRBD2|.|TRBJ2-7|TRBV7-8
CASSLEAGGTYEQYF
TGTGCCAGCAGCTTAGAGGCGGGGGGAACCTACGAGCAGTACTTC
>.|.|TRBJ1-4|TRBV7-2
CASSPYREYEKLFF
TGTGCCAGCAGCCCGTATCGGGAGTATGAAAAACTGTTTTTT
>TRBD1|.|TRBJ2-7|TRBV27
CASSPVGGQGAEQYF
TGTGCCAGCAGCCCCGTAGGGGGACAGGGAGCCGAGCAGTACTTC
>.|.|TRBJ1-2|TRBV28
CASTNRPPNYGYTF
TGTGCCAGCACTAACAGGCCCCCTAACTATGGCTACACCTTC
>TRBD2|once|TRBJ2-5|TRBV7-9
CASSLPTSGRGETQYF
TGTGCCAGCAGCTTACCGACTAGCGGGCGAGGGGAGACCCAGTACTTC
>.|once|TRBJ1-1|TRBV13
CASSLSGRSHTEAFF
TGTGCCAGCAGCTTGTCGGGGCGTAGTCACACTGAAGCTTTCTTT
>.|.|TRBJ1-1|TRBV18
CASSPEHANTEAFF
TGTGCCAGCTCACCGGAACATGCGAACACTGAAGCTTTCTTT
>TRBD2|once|TRBJ2-7|TRBV7-2
CASSPGTSSTYEQYF
TGTGCCAGCAGCCCCGGGACTAGCAGCACCTACGAGCAGTACTTC
>.|.|TRBJ2-2|TRBV7-8
CASSISGQMNTGELFF
TGTGCCAGCAGCATAAGCGGACAGATGAACACCGGGGAGCTGTTTTTT
>.|.|TRBJ1-5|TRBV6-1
CASKVGPNQPQHF
TGTGCCAGCAAAGTGGGGCCAAATCAGCCCCAGCATTTT
>TRBD2|.|TRBJ2-7|TRBV30
CAWSRLAGDYEQYF
TGTGCCTGGAGTAGACTAGCGGGAGATTACGAGCAGTACTTC
>.|.|TRBJ2-6|TRBV29-1
CSVERDSGANVLTF
TGCAGCGTTGAAAGAGACTCTGGGGCCAACGTCCTGACTTTC
>TRBD1|.|TRBJ1-5|TRBV19
CASRPDRTYQPQHF
TGTGCCAGTAGACCGGACAGGACCTATCAGCCCCAGCATTTT
>TRBD1|.|TRBJ1-1|TRBV13
CASSDQGVPNTEAFF
TGTGCCAGCAGCGATCAGGGGGTCCCGAACACTGAAGCTTTCTTT
>.|.|TRBJ2-1|TRBV10-3
CAISAQKGSDEQFF
TGTGCCATCAGTGCCCAGAAGGGGAGCGATGAGCAGTTCTTC
>TRBD1|.|TRBJ2-1|TRBV7-6
CASSYRQGRGNSYNEQFF
TGTGCCAGCAGCTACAGACAGGGACGAGGAAACTCCTACAATGAGCAGTTCTTC
>TRBD1|.|TRBJ1-2|TRBV27
CASKSFGQGDYTF
TGTGCCAGCAAGTCTTTCGGACAGGGGGACTACACCTTC
>.|.|TRBJ2-1|TRBV7-2
CASSIAGSSYNEQFF
TGTGCCAGCAGCATCGCGGGAAGTTCCTACAATGAGCAGTTCTTC
>.|.|TRBJ1-5|TRBV6-6
CASTPLGNQPQHF
TGTGCCAGCACACCCCTGGGCAATCAGCCCCAGCATTTT
>.|.|TRBJ1-1|TRBV5-1
CASSSGTLNTEAFF
TGCGCCAGCAGCTCAGGGACTTTGAACACTGAAGCTTTCTTT
>TRBD1|once|TRBJ1-2|TRBV27
CASSLIGTGGYGYTF
TGTGCCAGCAGTTTGATTGGGACAGGGGGCTATGGCTACACCTTC
>.|.|TRBJ1-1|TRBV4-1
CASGKGTEAFF
TGCGCCAGCGGCAAAGGCACTGAAGCTTTCTTT
>.|.|TRBJ2-7|TRBV12-5
CASGLGGEQYF
TGTGCTAGTGGTTTGGGGGGCGAGCAGTACTTC
>.|once|TRBJ2-2|TRBV5-4
CASSLEGLGSGELFF
TGTGCCAGCAGCTTGGAGGGATTAGGGTCCGGGGAGCTGTTTTTT
>.|.|TRBJ1-2|TRBV27
CASSTPGSNYGYTF
TGTGCCAGCAGTACTCCTGGGAGTAACTATGGCTACACCTTC
>TRBD1|.|TRBJ2-1|TRBV5-1
CASSLVGQGLNEQFF
TGCGCCAGCAGCTTGGTGGGACAGGGCCTCAATGAGCAGTTCTTC
>.|few|TRBJ2-2|TRBV10-1
CASSLPGGELFF
TGCGCCAGCAGTCTCCCGGGCGGGGAGCTGTTTTTT
>.|once|TRBJ1-2|TRBV27
CASKPGTATNYGYTF
TGTGCCAGCAAGCCCGGGACGGCGACTAACTATGGCTACACCTTC
>TRBD2|.|TRBJ2-3|TRBV28
CAGGTSGTDTQYF
TGTGCCGGAGGGACTAGCGGCACAGATACGCAGTATTTT
>.|.|TRBJ1-1|TRBV29-1
CSVLRRKAMNTEAFF
TGCAGCGTCCTCAGACGGAAAGCTATGAACACTGAAGCTTTCTTT
>TRBD1|.|TRBJ1-1|TRBV9
CASSVSETGGSTEAFF
TGTGCCAGCAGCGTTTCTGAGACAGGGGGAAGTACTGAAGCTTTCTTT
>TRBD1|.|TRBJ1-5|TRBV5-6
CASSRGTGGYQPQHF
TGTGCCAGCAGTCGCGGGACAGGGGGATATCAGCCCCAGCATTTT
>TRBD1|.|TRBJ2-7|TRBV28
CASSPSDREKNEQYF
TGTGCCAGCAGCCCATCCGACAGGGAGAAGAACGAGCAGTACTTC
>TRBD2|.|TRBJ2-2|TRBV7-2
CASSLVSSGVGELFF
TGTGCCAGCAGCTTAGTTTCTAGCGGAGTCGGGGAGCTGTTTTTT
>TRBD2|.|TRBJ2-1|TRBV11-2
CASSLDLLAGAVNEQFF
TGTGCCAGCAGCTTAGATTTGCTAGCGGGAGCGGTAAATGAGCAGTTCTTC
>.|.|TRBJ1-5|TRBV19
CASRSRGGEPSNQPQHF
TGTGCCAGTAGAAGCAGGGGAGGTGAGCCTAGCAATCAGCCCCAGCATTTT